The TCR beta chain under discussion was sequenced for a study of yellow fever vaccine responses in identical twins. V lost 1 base and J 14 bases, leaving 12 bases between the germline ends. The CDR3 runs to 12 residues. TCRdb reprocessed the RT-PCR reads with MiXCR, giving one entry per CDR3 protein. The sample includes under 20,000 distinct CDR3 sequences, roughly three quarters of them seen just once. The chain has TRBV12-3 or TRBV12-4 and TRBJ1-3; no clear D gene. This specimen was T cells from blood (PBMCs), unsorted or a sorted subset (not recorded which), taken before or after yellow fever vaccination (not recorded which). The receptor was isolated from a young woman who received the yellow fever vaccine. The CDR3 coding sequence is TGTGCCAGCAGTTTAGGGGTTTCTCCCGTATATTTT. Encoded protein: CASSLGVSPVYF.